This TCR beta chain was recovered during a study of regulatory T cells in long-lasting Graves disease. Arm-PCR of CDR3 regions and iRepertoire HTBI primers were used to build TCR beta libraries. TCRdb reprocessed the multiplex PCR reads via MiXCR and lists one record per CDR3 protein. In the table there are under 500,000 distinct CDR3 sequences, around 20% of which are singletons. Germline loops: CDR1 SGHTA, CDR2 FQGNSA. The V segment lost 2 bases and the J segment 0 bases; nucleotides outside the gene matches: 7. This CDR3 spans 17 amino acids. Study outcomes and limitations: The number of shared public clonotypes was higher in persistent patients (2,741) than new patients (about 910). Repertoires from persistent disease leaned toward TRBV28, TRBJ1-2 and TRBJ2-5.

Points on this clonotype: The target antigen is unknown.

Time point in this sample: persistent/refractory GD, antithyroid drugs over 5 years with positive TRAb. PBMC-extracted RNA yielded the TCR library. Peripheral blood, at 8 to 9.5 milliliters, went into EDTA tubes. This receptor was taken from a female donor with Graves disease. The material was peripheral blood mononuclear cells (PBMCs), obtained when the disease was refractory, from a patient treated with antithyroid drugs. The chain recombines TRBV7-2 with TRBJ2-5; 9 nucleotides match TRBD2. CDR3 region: CASSLLVAGGDQETQYF. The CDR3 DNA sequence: TGTGCCAGCAGCTTATTGGTGGCGGGAGGGGACCAAGAGACCCAGTACTTC. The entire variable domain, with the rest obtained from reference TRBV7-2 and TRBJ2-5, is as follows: GAGVSQSPSNKVTEKGKDVELRCDPISGHTALYWYRQSLGQGLEFLIYFQGNSAPDKSGLPSDRFSAERTGGSVSTLTIQRTQQEDSAVYLCASSLLVAGGDQETQYFGPGTRLLVL.